The source of this T cell receptor (beta chain) is a study of T cells in Graves' hyperthyroidism and ophthalmopathy. Germline CDR1 reads DFQATT; CDR2 reads SNEGSKA (reference sequence). Trimming removed 1 base at V and 0 bases at J, with 10 bases between. There are 16 residues in the CDR3. General study points: Appearing also in blood were most of the thyroid clonotypes expanded above 0.001.

The investigators amplified TCR beta CDR3 regions from RNA transcripts. HTBI primers were used for first-round RT-PCR of the TCR CDR3. TCRdb used MiXCR to reprocess the multiplex PCR reads, holding one entry per CDR3 protein. The sample holds about 500,000 distinct CDR3 sequences, about 15% seen once. To note about this clonotype: The antigen is undetermined.

The chain joins TRBV20-1 to TRBJ2-6; TRBD1 is a possible D gene (5 bases). The TCR originated in a young woman with Graves' ophthalmopathy. Sequencing was performed on blood. The DNA for the CDR3 is TGCAGTGCTAGAGTACCACAGGTCTCTGGGGCCAACGTCCTGACTTTC. Translating gives CSARVPQVSGANVLTF.